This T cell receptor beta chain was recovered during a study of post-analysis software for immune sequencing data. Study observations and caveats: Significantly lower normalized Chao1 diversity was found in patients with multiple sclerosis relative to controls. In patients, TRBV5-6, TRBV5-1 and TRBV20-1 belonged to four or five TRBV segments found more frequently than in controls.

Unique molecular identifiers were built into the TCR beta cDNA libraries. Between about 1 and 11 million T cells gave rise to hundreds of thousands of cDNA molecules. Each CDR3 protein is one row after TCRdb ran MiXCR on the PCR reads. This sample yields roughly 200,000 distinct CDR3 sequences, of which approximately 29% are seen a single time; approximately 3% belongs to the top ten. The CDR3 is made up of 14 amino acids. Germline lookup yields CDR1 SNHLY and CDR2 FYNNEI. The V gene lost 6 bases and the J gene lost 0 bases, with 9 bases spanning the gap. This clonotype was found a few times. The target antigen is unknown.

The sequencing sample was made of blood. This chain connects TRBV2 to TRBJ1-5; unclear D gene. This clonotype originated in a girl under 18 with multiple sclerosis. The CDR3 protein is CASRTEYSNQPQHF. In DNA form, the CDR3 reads TGTGCCAGCAGAACAGAGTATAGCAATCAGCCCCAGCATTTT.